The clone carrying this T cell receptor (beta chain) occurred many times. TCRdb processed the 5' RACE reads anew with MiXCR; each CDR3 protein has one entry. The table has approximately 220,000 distinct CDR3 sequences, less than 8% seen once; the top ten hold 1.5% to 2.5%. The data belong to a study of identical twins. Separately, the same data were catalogued under a study of yellow fever vaccine responses in identical twins.

Sequenced input: memory (CD45RO+) T cells sorted from blood. The clonotype comes from a woman aged 18-35 years in good health.

CDR3 region: CASSPQGTNEKLFF. CDR3 nucleotides: TGTGCCAGCAGCCCACAGGGGACTAATGAAAAACTGTTTTTT. The J gene is TRBJ1-4, the V gene TRBV9, with 7 nucleotides matching TRBD1. Germline V gene lookup returns CDR1 SGDLS and CDR2 YYNGEE. Germline trimming cut 4 bases from V and 2 bases from J; bases unmatched to any gene: 2. CDR3 length: 14 residues.